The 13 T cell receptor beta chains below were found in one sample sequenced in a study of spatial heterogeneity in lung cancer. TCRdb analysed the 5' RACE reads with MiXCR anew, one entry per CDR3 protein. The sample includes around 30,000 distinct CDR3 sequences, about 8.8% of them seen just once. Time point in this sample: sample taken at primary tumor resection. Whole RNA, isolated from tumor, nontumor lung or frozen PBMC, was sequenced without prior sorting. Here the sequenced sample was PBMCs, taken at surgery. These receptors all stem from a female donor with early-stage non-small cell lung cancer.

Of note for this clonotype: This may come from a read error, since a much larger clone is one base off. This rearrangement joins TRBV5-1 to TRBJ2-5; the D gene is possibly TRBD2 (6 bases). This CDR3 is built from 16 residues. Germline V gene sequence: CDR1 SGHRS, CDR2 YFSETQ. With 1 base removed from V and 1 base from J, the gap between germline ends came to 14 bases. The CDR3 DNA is TGCGCCAGCAGCTTGACCGGGACTGGCGGCCAAGAGACCCAGTACTTC. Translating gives CASSLTGTGGQETQYF.

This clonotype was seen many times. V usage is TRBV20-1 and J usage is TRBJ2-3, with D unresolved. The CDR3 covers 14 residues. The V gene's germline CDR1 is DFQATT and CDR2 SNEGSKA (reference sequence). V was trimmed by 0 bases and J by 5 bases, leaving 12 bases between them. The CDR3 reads CSAREGPIRDTQYF. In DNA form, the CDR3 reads TGCAGTGCTAGAGAGGGCCCAATACGAGATACGCAGTATTTT.

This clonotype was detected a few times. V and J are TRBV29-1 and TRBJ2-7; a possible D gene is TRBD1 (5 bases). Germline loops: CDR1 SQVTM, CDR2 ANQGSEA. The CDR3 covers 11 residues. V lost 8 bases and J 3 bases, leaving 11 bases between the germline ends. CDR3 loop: CSLGQCYEQYF. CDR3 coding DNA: TGCAGCTTAGGACAATGCTACGAGCAGTACTTC.

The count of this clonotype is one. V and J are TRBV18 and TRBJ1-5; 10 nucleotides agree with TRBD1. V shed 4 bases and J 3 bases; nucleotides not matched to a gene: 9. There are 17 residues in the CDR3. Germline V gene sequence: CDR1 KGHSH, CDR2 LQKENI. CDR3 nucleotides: TGTGCCAGCTCACGGAACTCGGGACAGGGGAACAATCAGCCCCAGCATTTT. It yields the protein CASSRNSGQGNNQPQHF. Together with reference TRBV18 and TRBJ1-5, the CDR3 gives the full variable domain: NAGVMQNPRHLVRRRGQEARLRCSPMKGHSHVYWYRQLPEEGLKFMVYLQKENIIDESGMPKERFSAEFPKEGPSILRIQQVVRGDSAAYFCASSRNSGQGNNQPQHFGDGTRLSIL.

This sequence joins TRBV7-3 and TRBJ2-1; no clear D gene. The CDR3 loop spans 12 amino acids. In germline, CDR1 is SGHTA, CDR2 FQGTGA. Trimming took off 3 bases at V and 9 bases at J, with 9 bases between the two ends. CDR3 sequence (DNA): TGTGCCAGCAGCTTTACGTGGGGTGAGCAGTTCTTC. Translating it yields CASSFTWGEQFF.

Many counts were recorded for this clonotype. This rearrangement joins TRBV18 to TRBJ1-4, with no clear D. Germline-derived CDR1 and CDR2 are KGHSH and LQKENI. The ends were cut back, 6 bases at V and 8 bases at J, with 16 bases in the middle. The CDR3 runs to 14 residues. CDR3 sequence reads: CASSPTRSFEKLFF. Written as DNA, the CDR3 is TGTGCCAGCTCGCCTACTAGGTCTTTCGAAAAACTGTTTTTT.

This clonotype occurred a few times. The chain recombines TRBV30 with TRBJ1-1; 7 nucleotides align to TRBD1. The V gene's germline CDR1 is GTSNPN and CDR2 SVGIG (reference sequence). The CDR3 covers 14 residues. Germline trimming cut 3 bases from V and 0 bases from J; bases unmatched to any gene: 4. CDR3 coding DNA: TGTGCCTGGAGGAAAACAGGGGTGAACACTGAAGCTTTCTTT. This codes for CAWRKTGVNTEAFF.

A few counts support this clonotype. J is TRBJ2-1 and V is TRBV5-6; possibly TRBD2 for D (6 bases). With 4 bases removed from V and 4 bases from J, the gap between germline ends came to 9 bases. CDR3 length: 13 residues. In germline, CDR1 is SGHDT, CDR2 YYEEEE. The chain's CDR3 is CASSRTMYNEQFF. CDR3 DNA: TGTGCCAGCAGCCGGACTATGTACAATGAGCAGTTCTTC. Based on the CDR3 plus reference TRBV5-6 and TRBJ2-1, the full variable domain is DAGVTQSPTHLIKTRGQQVTLRCSPKSGHDTVSWYQQALGQGPQFIFQYYEEEERQRGNFPDRFSGHQFPNYSSELNVNALLLGDSALYLCASSRTMYNEQFFGPGTRLTVL.

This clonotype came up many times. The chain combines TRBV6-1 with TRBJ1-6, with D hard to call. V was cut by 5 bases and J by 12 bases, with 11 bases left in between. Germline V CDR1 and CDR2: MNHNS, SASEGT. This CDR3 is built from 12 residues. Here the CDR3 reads CASSNRPLPLHF. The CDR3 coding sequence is TGTGCCAGCAGTAACCGACCCTTACCCCTCCACTTT.

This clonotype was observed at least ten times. The DNA of the CDR3 is TGTGCCAGCAGCCTACTGGAGGGTACGCAGTATTTT. This gives the protein CASSLLEGTQYF. V gene TRBV28 combines with J gene TRBJ2-3; TRBD2 might be the D (6 bases). The germline V gene has CDR1 MDHEN and CDR2 SYDVKM. The V and J ends lost 6 bases and 8 bases respectively, with 12 bases between them. The CDR3 totals 12 residues.

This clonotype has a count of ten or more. The CDR3 is CATGAGAGNIQYF. The CDR3 DNA follows: TGTGCCACCGGAGCGGGAGCCGGGAACATTCAGTACTTC. The rearrangement links TRBV27 to TRBJ2-4, with 8 positions matching TRBD2. Germline assignment: CDR1 MNHEY and CDR2 SMNVEV (reference sequence). The V gene end was trimmed by 10 bases and the J gene end by 7 bases; junction bases not matched to a gene: 9. The CDR3 is 13 amino acids.

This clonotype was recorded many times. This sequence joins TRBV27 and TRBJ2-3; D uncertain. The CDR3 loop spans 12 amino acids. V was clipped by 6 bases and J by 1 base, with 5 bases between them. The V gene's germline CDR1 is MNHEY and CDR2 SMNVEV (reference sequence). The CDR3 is CASSPGTDTQYF. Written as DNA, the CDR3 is TGTGCCAGCAGCCCCGGCACAGATACGCAGTATTTT.

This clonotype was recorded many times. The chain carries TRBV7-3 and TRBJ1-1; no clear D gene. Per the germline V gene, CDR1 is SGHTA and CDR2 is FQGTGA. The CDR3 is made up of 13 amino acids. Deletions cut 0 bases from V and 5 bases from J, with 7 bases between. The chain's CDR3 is CASSLTGLTEAFF. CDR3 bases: TGTGCCAGCAGCTTAACTGGGCTTACTGAAGCTTTCTTT. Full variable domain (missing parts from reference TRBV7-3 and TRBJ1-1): GAGVSQTPSNKVTEKGKYVELRCDPISGHTALYWYRQSLGQGPEFLIYFQGTGAADDSGLPNDRFFAVRPEGSVSTLKIQRTERGDSAVYLCASSLTGLTEAFFGQGTRLTVV.